The 6 T cell receptor beta chains below all came from one sample that was sequenced in a study of T cell changes during pregnancy in multiple sclerosis. Libraries were prepared by immunoSEQ multiplex PCR; TCRdb keeps only in-frame clonotypes and omits some of them. The table lists around 50,000 clones, approximately 92% of them singletons, with about 0.69% in the top ten. The material was CD4+ T cells from peripheral blood mononuclear cells, obtained in the third trimester of pregnancy. The source is a female donor with multiple sclerosis, enrolled in a pregnancy study.

The chain carries TRBV10-1 and TRBJ1-5; no definite D call. The CDR3 spans 16 residues. Trimming shortened V by 2 bases and J by 0 bases, and 11 bases separated the two germline ends. Germline loops: CDR1 WNHNN, CDR2 SYGVQD (reference sequence). The DNA of the CDR3 is TGCGCCAGCAGTGAGACGTCGGGGTATAGCAATCAGCCCCAGCATTTT. This sequence encodes CASSETSGYSNQPQHF.

The rearrangement uses TRBV7-2 and TRBJ2-3; D is perhaps TRBD2 (6 bases). The CDR3 totals 15 residues. The germline gives CDR1 SGHTA, CDR2 FQGNSA. The V end was cut by 4 bases, the J end by 0 bases, with 11 bases between. Here the CDR3 DNA reads TGTGCCAGCAGCTCTGGCGGGGCAAGCACAGATACGCAGTATTTT. It is translated as CASSSGGASTDTQYF.

The chain carries TRBV28 and TRBJ2-7, with D perhaps TRBD2 (5 bases). From germline, CDR1 is MDHEN and CDR2 SYDVKM. The V end was cut by 2 bases, the J end by 3 bases, with 11 bases between. The CDR3 has 14 residues. The CDR3 DNA sequence: TGTGCCAGCAGTTTAGGCTCTGACTACTACGAGCAGTACTTC. Protein sequence: CASSLGSDYYEQYF.

The chain employs TRBV4-1 and TRBJ2-5; 8 positions agree with TRBD2. In germline, CDR1 is MGHRA, CDR2 YSYEKL. Germline trimming cut 2 bases from V and 2 bases from J; bases unmatched to any gene: 10. This CDR3 region has 17 residues. The CDR3 loop reads CASSQNAPRLAQETQYF. The CDR3 bases are TGCGCCAGCAGCCAAAATGCCCCTAGACTAGCGCAAGAGACCCAGTACTTC.

The chain employs TRBV18 and TRBJ2-5, with 13 positions matching TRBD2. Germline V gives CDR1 KGHSH, CDR2 LQKENI. V was pared by 3 bases and J by 1 base, with 5 bases of the junction left unmatched. CDR3 size: 17 residues. DNA of the CDR3: TGTGCCAGCTCACCGATGGGGACTAGCGGGGCCCAAGAGACCCAGTACTTC. Translating it yields CASSPMGTSGAQETQYF. Looking up the rest from reference TRBV18 and TRBJ2-5 gives the full variable domain: NAGVMQNPRHLVRRRGQEARLRCSPMKGHSHVYWYRQLPEEGLKFMVYLQKENIIDESGMPKERFSAEFPKEGPSILRIQQVVRGDSAAYFCASSPMGTSGAQETQYFGPGTRLLVL.

This sequence joins TRBV5-1 and TRBJ2-3, with 7 nucleotides matching TRBD2. The CDR3 sequence is 14 residues long. Germline assignment: CDR1 SGHRS and CDR2 YFSETQ. Losses at the gene ends were 1 base for V and 3 bases for J; bases not matched to a gene: 2. The CDR3 reads CASSLSSGTDTQYF. Here the CDR3 DNA reads TGCGCCAGCAGCTTGAGTAGCGGGACAGATACGCAGTATTTT.